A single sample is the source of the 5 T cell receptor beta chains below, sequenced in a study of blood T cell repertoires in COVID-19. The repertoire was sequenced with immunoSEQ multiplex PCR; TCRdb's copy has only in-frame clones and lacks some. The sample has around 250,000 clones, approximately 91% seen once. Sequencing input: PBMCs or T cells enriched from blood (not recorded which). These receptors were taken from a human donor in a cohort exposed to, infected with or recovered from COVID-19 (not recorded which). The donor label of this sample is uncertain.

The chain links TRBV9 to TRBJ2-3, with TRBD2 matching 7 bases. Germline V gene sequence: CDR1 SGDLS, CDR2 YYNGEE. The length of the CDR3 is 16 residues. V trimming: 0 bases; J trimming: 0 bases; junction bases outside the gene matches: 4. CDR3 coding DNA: TGTGCCAGCAGCGTAGCAGTGGGGGGGAGCACAGATACGCAGTATTTT. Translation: CASSVAVGGSTDTQYF.

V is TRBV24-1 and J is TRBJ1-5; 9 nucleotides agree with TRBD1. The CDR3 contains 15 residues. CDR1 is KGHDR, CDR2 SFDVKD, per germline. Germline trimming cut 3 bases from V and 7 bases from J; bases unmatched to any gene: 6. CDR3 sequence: CATSDPGQGNQPQHF. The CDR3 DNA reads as TGTGCCACCAGTGATCCGGGACAGGGTAACCAGCCCCAGCATTTT.

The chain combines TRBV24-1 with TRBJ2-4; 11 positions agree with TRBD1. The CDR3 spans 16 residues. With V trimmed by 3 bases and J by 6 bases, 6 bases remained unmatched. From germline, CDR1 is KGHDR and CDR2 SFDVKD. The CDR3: CATSDPPGTGGNIQYF. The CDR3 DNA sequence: TGTGCCACCAGTGATCCCCCCGGGACAGGGGGAAACATTCAGTACTTC.

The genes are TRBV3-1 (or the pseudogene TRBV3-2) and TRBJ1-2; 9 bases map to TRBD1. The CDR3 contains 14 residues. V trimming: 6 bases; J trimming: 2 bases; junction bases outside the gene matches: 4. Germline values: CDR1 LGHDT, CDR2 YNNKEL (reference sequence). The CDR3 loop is CASRRQGGNYGYTF. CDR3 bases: TGTGCCAGCAGGAGACAGGGGGGGAACTATGGCTACACCTTC.

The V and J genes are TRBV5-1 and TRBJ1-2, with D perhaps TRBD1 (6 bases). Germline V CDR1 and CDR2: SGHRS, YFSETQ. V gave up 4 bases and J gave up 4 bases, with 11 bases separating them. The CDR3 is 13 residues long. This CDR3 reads CASSPGGPYGYTF. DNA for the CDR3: TGCGCCAGCAGCCCGGGGGGGCCCTATGGCTACACCTTC.